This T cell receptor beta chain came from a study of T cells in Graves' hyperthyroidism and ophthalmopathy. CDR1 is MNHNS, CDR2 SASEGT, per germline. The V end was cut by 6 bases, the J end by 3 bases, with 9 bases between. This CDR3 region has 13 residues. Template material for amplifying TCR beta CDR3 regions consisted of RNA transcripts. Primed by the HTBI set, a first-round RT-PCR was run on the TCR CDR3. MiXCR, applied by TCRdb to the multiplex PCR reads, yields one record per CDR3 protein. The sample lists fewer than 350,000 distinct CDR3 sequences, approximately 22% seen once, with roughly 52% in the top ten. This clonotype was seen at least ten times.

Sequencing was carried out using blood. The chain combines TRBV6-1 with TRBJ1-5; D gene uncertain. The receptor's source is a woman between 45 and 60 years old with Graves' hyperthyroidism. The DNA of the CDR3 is TGTGCCAGCAGCCGTGACAACAATCAGCCCCAGCATTTT. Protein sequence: CASSRDNNQPQHF.